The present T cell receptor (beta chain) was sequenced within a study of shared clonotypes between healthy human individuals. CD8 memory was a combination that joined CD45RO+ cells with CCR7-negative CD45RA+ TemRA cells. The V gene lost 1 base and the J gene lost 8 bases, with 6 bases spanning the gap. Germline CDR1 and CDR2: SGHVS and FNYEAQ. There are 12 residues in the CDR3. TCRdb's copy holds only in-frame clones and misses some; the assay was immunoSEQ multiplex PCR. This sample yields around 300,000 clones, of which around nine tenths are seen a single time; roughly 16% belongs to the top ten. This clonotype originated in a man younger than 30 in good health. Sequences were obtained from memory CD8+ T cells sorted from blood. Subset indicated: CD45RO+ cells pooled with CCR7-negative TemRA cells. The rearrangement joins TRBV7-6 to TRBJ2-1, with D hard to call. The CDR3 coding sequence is TGTGCCAGCAGCTTAGGAGCTGATGAGCAGTTCTTC. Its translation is CASSLGADEQFF. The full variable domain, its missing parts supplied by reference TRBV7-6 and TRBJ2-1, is GAGVSQSPRYKVTKRGQDVALRCDPISGHVSLYWYRQALGQGPEFLTYFNYEAQQDKSGLPNDRFSAERPEGSISTLTIQRTEQRDSAMYRCASSLGADEQFFGPGTRLTVL.